This TCR beta chain was sequenced for a study of cytotoxic CD8 clonotypes in ibrutinib-treated CLL. At the level of the study: After treatment lasting a median 12 months, range 6 to 36, response samples were collected.

The CDR3 has 14 amino acids. Per the germline V gene, CDR1 is MNHNY and CDR2 is SVGAGI (reference sequence). V shed 0 bases and J shed 3 bases, with 5 bases lying between them. Method: immunoSEQ multiplex PCR; TCRdb's copy keeps in-frame clones and lacks some. The data show hundreds of thousands of clones, 70% seen once. The source is a human donor with chronic lymphocytic leukemia. The V gene is TRBV6-6, the J gene TRBJ2-2; D is uncertain. Material: PBMCs, obtained after 24 months of ibrutinib treatment. The CDR3 here is CASSYSADTGELFF. In DNA, the CDR3 is TGTGCCAGCAGTTACTCGGCGGACACCGGGGAGCTGTTTTTT.